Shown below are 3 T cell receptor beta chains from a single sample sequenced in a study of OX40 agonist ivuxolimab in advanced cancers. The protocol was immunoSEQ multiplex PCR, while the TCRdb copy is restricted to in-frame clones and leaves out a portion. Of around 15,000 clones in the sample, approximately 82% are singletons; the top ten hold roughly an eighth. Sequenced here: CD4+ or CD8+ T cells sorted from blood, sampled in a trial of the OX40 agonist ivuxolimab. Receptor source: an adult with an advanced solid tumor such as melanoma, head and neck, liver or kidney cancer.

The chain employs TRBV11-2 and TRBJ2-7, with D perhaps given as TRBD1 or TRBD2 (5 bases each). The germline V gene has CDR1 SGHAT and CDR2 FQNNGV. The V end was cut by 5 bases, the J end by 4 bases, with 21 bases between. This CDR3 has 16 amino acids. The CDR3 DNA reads TGTGCCAGCAGCCCAGCATCCGGGGCCCCGGGTTACGAGCAGTACTTC. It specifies CASSPASGAPGYEQYF.

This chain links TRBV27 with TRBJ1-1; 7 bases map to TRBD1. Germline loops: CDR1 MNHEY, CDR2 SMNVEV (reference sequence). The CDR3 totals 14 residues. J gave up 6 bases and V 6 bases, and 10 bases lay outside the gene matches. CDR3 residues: CASRALGGVAEAFF. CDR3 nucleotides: TGTGCCAGCAGGGCCTTAGGGGGCGTCGCTGAAGCTTTCTTT.

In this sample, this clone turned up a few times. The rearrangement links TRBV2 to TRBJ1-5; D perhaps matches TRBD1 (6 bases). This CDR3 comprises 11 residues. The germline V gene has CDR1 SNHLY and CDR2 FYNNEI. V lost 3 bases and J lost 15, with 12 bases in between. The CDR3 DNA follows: TGTGCCAGCAGTGACGGGAGACAGGTGCATTTT. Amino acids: CASSDGRQVHF.